Presented here are 11 T cell receptor beta chains from one specimen sequenced in a study of siplizumab effects on memory and regulatory T cells. Sequencing used immunoSEQ multiplex PCR; TCRdb keeps in-frame clones, though not all of them. The sample lists over 85,000 clones; approximately 95% were seen once. The source material was non-Treg CD4+ T cells sorted from blood. The receptors were gathered from a human donor in good health.

In nucleotides, the CDR3 is TGTGCCAGCAATGAGCGGGATCAGCCCCAGCATTTT. Its translation is CASNERDQPQHF. This chain uses TRBV6-5 with TRBJ1-5; no reliable D call. Germline CDR1 reads MNHEY; CDR2 reads SVGAGI. CDR3 size: 12 residues. V was shortened by 7 bases and J by 5 bases, with 9 bases between the two germline ends.

The rearrangement joins TRBV27 to TRBJ1-5, with D perhaps matching TRBD1 (5 bases). The CDR3 totals 13 residues. Trimming removed 5 bases from V and 9 bases from J, with 14 bases in between. The V gene's germline CDR1 is MNHEY and CDR2 SMNVEV (reference sequence). CDR3 DNA: TGTGCCAGCAGTCCCCGACAGAACCTGCCCCAGCATTTT. Its translation: CASSPRQNLPQHF.

The chain employs TRBV15 and TRBJ2-3, with D perhaps matching TRBD2 (5 bases). V was clipped by 0 bases and J by 5 bases, with 15 bases between them. Germline V gene sequence: CDR1 LNHNV, CDR2 YYDKDF (reference sequence). This CDR3 contains 16 residues. CDR3 in amino acids: CATSRDLPLEGDTQYF. The CDR3, as DNA: TGTGCCACCAGCAGAGATCTTCCCCTAGAGGGAGATACGCAGTATTTT.

This chain links TRBV15 with TRBJ2-1, with 10 bases aligning to TRBD2. There are 14 residues in the CDR3. The germline V gene has CDR1 LNHNV and CDR2 YYDKDF (reference sequence). Germline trimming cut 7 bases from V and 3 bases from J; bases unmatched to any gene: 3. CDR3 protein: CATKRGGVYNEQFF. The CDR3 DNA reads TGTGCCACCAAGCGGGGGGGCGTCTACAATGAGCAGTTCTTC.

This clone has a single count. The chain links TRBV2 to TRBJ2-5; a weak D match, TRBD2 (6 bases). CDR3 length: 13 amino acids. Germline CDR1 is SNHLY and CDR2 is FYNNEI. Trimming stripped 6 bases from V and 1 base from J, with 9 bases between. The CDR3 DNA is TGTGCCAGCAGGAGGGACTTCCAAGAGACCCAGTACTTC. Protein product: CASRRDFQETQYF.

This clone has only one observation. The genes are TRBV5-6 and TRBJ1-5, with TRBD1 as a possible D gene (5 bases). Germline CDR1 and CDR2: SGHDT and YYEEEE. The CDR3 sequence is 16 residues long. V was pared by 2 bases and J by 1 base, with 13 bases between. DNA for the CDR3: TGTGCCAGCAGCTTATCATTGGGGGGGAGCAATCAGCCCCAGCATTTT. Translation gives CASSLSLGGSNQPQHF.

The chain combines TRBV27 with TRBJ1-1; the D gene is possibly TRBD1 (5 bases). Trimming removed 7 bases at V and 0 bases at J, with 15 bases between. This CDR3 comprises 15 residues. Germline V gene data show CDR1 as MNHEY and CDR2 as SMNVEV (reference sequence). As DNA, the CDR3 is TGTGCCAGCATGGGCAGGGCGATGGTGAACACTGAAGCTTTCTTT. The encoded protein is CASMGRAMVNTEAFF.

The genes are TRBV5-1 and TRBJ1-1; D ambiguous. Germline CDR1 and CDR2: SGHRS and YFSETQ. The CDR3 loop spans 12 amino acids. V was shortened by 0 bases and J by 3 bases, with 3 bases between the two germline ends. This CDR3 is CASSLGHTEAFF. Here the CDR3 DNA reads TGCGCCAGCAGCTTGGGGCACACTGAAGCTTTCTTT.

This chain connects TRBV4-2 to TRBJ1-3, with 12 positions matching TRBD1. The CDR3 sequence is 17 residues long. The V gene end was trimmed by 4 bases and the J gene end by 4 bases; junction bases not matched to a gene: 8. The germline CDR1 and CDR2 sequences are LGHNA and YNFKEQ. In nucleotides, the CDR3 is TGTGCCAGCAGCCTCGCGGGACAGGGGGCGCCCGGAAACACCATATATTTT. Translation: CASSLAGQGAPGNTIYF.

This clone appeared once. Compared with germline, one end of the junction differs, possibly owing to a read error. The chain couples TRBV6-1 to TRBJ1-6; D is undetermined. The CDR3 contains 17 residues. Germline-derived CDR1 and CDR2 are MNHNS and SASEGT. Written as DNA, the CDR3 is TGTGCCAGCAGGGAAGGCCCCCACAAAAGCTATAATTCACCCCTCCACTTT. Its translation: CASREGPHKSYNSPLHF.

The gene calls are TRBV2 and TRBJ2-2; maybe TRBD1 (5 bases). The CDR3 covers 15 residues. CDR1 is SNHLY, CDR2 FYNNEI, per germline. The V end lost 6 bases, the J end lost 4 bases, and 15 bases lay between the germline ends. CDR3: CASRAKTERTGELFF. The CDR3 coding sequence is TGTGCCAGCAGGGCGAAGACAGAGCGCACCGGGGAGCTGTTTTTT.